The table lists the clone carrying this T cell receptor beta chain with a few counts. What it recognizes is unknown. The record originates from a study of T cell clonotyping in hematopoietic cell transplantation. General study results and limits: Recipient TCR diversity dropped after transplant; expanded clonotypes rose from day 30 to 180.

Here immunoSEQ multiplex PCR was the method, and the copy in TCRdb shows in-frame clones only, minus some. The sample includes 9,000 to 15,000 clones, 40% to 60% seen only once; the top ten take approximately 10%. Germline values: CDR1 MNHEY, CDR2 SMNVEV (reference sequence). The V end lost 2 bases, the J end lost 1 base, and 5 bases lay between the germline ends. The CDR3 is 13 residues long. This TCR was sampled from a man aged 45-65 years in good health. Some clones in this sample may be carry-over from other donors' samples. Sequencing input: peripheral blood mononuclear cells. The chain links TRBV27 to TRBJ2-5, with D hard to call. In DNA, the CDR3 is TGTGCCAGCAGTTTACAGGTCCAAGAGACCCAGTACTTC. The encoded protein is CASSLQVQETQYF.